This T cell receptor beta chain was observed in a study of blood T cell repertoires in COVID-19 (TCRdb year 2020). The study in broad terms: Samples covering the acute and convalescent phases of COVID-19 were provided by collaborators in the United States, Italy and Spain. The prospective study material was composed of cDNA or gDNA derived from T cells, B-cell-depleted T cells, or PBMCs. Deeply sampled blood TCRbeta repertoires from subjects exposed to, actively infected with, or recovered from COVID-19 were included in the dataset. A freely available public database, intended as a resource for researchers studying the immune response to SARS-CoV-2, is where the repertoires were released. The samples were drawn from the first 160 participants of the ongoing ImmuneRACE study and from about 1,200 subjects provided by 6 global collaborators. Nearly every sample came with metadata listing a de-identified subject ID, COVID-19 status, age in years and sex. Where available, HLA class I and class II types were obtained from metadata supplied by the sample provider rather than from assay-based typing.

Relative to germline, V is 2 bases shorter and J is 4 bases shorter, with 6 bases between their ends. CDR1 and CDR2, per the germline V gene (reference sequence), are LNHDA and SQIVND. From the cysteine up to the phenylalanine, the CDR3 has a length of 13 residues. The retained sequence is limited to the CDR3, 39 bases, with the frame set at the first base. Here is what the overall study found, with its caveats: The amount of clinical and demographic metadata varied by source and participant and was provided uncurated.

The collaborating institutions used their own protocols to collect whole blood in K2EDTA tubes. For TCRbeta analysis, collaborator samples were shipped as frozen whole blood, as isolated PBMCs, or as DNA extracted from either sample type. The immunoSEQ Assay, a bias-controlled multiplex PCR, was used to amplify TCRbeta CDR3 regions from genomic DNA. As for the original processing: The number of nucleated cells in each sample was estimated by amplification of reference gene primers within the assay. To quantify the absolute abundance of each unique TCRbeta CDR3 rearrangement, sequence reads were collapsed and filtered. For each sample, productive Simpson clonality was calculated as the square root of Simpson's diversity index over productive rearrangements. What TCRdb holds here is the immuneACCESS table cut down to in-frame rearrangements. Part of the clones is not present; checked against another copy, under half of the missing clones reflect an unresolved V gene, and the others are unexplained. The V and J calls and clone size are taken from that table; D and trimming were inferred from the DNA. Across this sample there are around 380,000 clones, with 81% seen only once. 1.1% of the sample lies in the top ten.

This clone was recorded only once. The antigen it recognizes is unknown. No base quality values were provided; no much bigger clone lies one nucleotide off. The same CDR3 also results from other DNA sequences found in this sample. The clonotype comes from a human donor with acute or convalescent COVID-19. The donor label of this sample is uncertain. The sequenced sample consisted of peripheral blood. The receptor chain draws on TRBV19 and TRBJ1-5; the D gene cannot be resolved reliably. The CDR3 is CASSISGNQPQHF. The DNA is TGTGCCAGTAGTATATCGGGAAATCAGCCCCAGCATTTT.